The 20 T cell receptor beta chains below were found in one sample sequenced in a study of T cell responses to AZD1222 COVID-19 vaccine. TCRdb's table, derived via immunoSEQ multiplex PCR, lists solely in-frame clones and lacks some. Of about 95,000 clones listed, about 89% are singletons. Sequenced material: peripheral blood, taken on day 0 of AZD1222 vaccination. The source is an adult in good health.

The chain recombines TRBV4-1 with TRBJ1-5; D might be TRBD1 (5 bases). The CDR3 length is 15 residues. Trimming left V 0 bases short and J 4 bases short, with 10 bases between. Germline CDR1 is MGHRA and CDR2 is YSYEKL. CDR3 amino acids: CASSQDGDPNQPQHF. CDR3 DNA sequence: TGCGCCAGCAGCCAAGATGGGGACCCGAATCAGCCCCAGCATTTT.

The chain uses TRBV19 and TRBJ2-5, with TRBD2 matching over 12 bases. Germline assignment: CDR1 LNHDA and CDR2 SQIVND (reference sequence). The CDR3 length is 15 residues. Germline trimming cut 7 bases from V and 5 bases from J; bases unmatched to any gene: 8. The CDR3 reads CASTASGGATETQYF. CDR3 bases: TGTGCCAGTACTGCTAGCGGGGGGGCCACGGAGACCCAGTACTTC.

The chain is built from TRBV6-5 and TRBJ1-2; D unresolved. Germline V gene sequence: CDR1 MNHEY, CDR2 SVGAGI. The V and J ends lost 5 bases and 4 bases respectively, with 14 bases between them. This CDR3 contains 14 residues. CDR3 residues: CASSPSPTAYGYTF. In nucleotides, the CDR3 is TGTGCCAGCAGTCCTTCTCCGACGGCCTATGGCTACACCTTC.

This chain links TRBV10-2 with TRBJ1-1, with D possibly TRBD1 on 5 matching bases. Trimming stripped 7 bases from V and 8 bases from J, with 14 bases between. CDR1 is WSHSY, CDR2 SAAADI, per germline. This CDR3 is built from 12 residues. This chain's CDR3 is CASTDPGREAFF. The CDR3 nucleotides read TGCGCCAGCACTGATCCGGGACGCGAAGCTTTCTTT.

The CDR3 DNA sequence: TGTGCCAGCAGCTTAGAGCACCGAGCTAGCGGGGGACGGAAAGAGACCCAGTACTTC. Its translation is CASSLEHRASGGRKETQYF. V is TRBV7-9 and J is TRBJ2-5, with 10 nucleotides matching TRBD2. Germline V CDR1 and CDR2: SEHNR, FQNEAQ (reference sequence). The CDR3 loop spans 19 amino acids. J was trimmed by 3 bases and V by 1 base; bases with no gene match: 14.

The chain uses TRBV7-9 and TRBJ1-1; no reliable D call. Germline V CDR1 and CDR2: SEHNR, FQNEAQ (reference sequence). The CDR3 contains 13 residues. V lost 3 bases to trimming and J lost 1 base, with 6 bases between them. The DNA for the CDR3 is TGTGCCAGCAGCTTTTCGGCGAACACTGAAGCTTTCTTT. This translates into CASSFSANTEAFF.

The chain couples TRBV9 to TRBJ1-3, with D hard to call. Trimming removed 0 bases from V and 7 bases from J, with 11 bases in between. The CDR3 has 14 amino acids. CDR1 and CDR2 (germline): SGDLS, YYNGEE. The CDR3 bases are TGTGCCAGCAGCGTAGGTCACCGAGGCAACACCATATATTTT. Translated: CASSVGHRGNTIYF.

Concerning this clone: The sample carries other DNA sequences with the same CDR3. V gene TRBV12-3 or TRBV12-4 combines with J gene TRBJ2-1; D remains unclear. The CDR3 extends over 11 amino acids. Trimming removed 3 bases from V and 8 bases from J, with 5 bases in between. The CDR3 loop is CASSFSDEQFF. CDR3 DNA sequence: TGTGCCAGCAGTTTTTCCGATGAGCAGTTCTTC.

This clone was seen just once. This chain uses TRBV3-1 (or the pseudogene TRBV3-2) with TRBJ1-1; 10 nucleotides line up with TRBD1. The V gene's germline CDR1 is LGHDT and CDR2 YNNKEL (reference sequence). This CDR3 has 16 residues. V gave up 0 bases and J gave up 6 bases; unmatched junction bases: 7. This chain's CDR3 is CASSQDDRGPRPEAFF. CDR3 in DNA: TGTGCCAGCAGCCAAGACGACAGGGGGCCTAGACCTGAAGCTTTCTTT.

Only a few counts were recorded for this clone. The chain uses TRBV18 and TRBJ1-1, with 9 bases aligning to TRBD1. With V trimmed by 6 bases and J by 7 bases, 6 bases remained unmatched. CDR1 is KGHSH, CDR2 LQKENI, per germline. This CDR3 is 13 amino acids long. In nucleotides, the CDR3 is TGTGCCAGCTCCACAGGGGGCAATGGTGAAGCTTTCTTT. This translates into CASSTGGNGEAFF.

The CDR3 nucleotides read TGTGCCAGCAGTTTGGATTTAGGTCAGCCCCAGCATTTT. Translating it yields CASSLDLGQPQHF. The gene calls are TRBV12-3 or TRBV12-4 and TRBJ1-5, with D uncertain. The germline V and J ends were trimmed by 3 bases and 6 bases, with 9 bases remaining between them. This CDR3 is built from 13 residues.

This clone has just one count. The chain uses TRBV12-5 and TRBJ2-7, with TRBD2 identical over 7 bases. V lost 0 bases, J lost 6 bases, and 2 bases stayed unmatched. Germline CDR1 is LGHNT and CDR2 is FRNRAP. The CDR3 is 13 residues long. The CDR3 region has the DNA TGTGCTAGTGGTTTGGTATCGGGGGGCGAGCAGTACTTC. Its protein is CASGLVSGGEQYF.

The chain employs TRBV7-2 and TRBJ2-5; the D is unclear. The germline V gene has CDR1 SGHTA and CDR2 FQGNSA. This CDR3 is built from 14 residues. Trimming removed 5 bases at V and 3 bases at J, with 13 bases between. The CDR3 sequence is CASSPRWAEETQYF. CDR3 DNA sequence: TGTGCCAGCAGCCCGAGGTGGGCAGAAGAGACCCAGTACTTC. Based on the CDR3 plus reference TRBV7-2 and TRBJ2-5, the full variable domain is GAGVSQSPSNKVTEKGKDVELRCDPISGHTALYWYRQSLGQGLEFLIYFQGNSAPDKSGLPSDRFSAERTGGSVSTLTIQRTQQEDSAVYLCASSPRWAEETQYFGPGTRLLVL.

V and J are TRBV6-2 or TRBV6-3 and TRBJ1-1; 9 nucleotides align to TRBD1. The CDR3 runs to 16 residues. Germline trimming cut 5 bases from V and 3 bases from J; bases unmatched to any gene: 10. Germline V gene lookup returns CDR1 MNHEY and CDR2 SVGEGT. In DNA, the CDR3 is TGTGCCAGCAGTCGACCCGAGGACAGGGGAGACACTGAAGCTTTCTTT. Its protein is CASSRPEDRGDTEAFF.

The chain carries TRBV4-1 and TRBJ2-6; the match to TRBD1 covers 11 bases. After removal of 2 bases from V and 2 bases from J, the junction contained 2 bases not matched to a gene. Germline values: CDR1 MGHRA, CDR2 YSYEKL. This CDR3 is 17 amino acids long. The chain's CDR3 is CASSQPDRGPGANVLTF. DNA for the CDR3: TGCGCCAGCAGCCAACCGGACAGGGGGCCTGGGGCCAACGTCCTGACTTTC.

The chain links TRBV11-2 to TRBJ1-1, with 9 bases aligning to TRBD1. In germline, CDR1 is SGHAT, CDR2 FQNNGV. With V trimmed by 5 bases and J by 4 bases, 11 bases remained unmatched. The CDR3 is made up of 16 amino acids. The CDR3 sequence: CASSPRTGAGGTEAFF. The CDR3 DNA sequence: TGTGCCAGCAGCCCCCGGACAGGGGCTGGAGGCACTGAAGCTTTCTTT.

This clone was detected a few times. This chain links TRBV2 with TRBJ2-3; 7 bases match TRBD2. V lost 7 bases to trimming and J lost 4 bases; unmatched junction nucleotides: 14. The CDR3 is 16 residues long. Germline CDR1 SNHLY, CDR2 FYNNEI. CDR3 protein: CASNVRLAGRADTQYF. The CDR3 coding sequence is TGTGCCAGCAATGTAAGGCTGGCAGGGAGGGCAGATACGCAGTATTTT.

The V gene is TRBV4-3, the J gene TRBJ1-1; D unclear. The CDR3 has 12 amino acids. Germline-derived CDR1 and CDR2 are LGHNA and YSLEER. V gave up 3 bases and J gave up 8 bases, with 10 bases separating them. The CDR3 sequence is CASSHDLGEAFF. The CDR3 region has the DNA TGCGCCAGCAGCCATGATTTGGGGGAAGCTTTCTTT.

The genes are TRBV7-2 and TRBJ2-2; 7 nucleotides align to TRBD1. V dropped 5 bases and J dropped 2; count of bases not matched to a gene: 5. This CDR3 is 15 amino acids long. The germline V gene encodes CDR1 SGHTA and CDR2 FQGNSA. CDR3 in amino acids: CASSPTGVNTGELFF. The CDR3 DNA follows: TGTGCCAGCAGCCCAACAGGGGTAAACACCGGGGAGCTGTTTTTT.

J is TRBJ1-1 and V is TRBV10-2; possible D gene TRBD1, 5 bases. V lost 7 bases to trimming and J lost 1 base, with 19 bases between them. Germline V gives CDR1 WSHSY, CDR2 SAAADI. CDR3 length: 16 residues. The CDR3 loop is CASTATPGSRNTEAFF. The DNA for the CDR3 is TGCGCCAGCACCGCCACCCCAGGGTCGAGGAACACTGAAGCTTTCTTT.